Listed here are 11 T cell receptor beta chains from one sample, sequenced in a study of T cells in localized non-small cell lung cancer. Sequenced by immunoSEQ multiplex PCR; TCRdb stores in-frame clones only, minus some. The table includes some 2,600 clones, over 25% detected once. The sample in question was lung tumor tissue, obtained before any cancer treatment. Receptors originate from a man aged 40-75 years with stage II squamous cell lung carcinoma.

The chain employs TRBV19 and TRBJ2-1; D is perhaps TRBD1 (5 bases). Germline values: CDR1 LNHDA, CDR2 SQIVND (reference sequence). Trimming removed 7 bases at V and 2 bases at J, with 18 bases between. The CDR3 is 16 amino acids. The DNA for the CDR3 is TGTGCCAGTACCCCGGCAGGGAAGCGAGCCTACAATGAGCAGTTCTTC. It yields the protein CASTPAGKRAYNEQFF.

The J gene is TRBJ2-3, the V gene TRBV19; no reliable D call. Germline loops: CDR1 LNHDA, CDR2 SQIVND (reference sequence). The CDR3 is made up of 12 amino acids. Trimming left V 0 bases short and J 3 bases short, with 1 base between. Here the CDR3 DNA reads TGTGCCAGTAGTATAGATACAGATACGCAGTATTTT. It codes for CASSIDTDTQYF.

Only a few counts were recorded for this clone. Other DNA sequences from this sample encode an identical CDR3 as well. The rearrangement joins TRBV27 to TRBJ2-7; a weak D match, TRBD1 (6 bases). V lost 6 bases to trimming and J lost 0 bases, with 6 bases between them. CDR1 is MNHEY and CDR2 is SMNVEV in the germline V gene (reference sequence). The CDR3 is 12 residues long. The CDR3 loop is CASRDSSYEQYF. The CDR3 bases are TGTGCCAGCAGGGACAGCTCCTACGAGCAGTACTTC.

The chain recombines TRBV19 with TRBJ2-2; D perhaps matches TRBD2 (6 bases). From germline, CDR1 is LNHDA and CDR2 SQIVND (reference sequence). The CDR3 is 16 amino acids. The ends were cut back, 7 bases at V and 1 base at J, with 16 bases in the middle. As DNA, the CDR3 is TGTGCCAGTAAACCGGGAGCAGATATGAACACCGGGGAGCTGTTTTTT. Its protein product is CASKPGADMNTGELFF.

This chain uses TRBV5-1 with TRBJ1-4; D may be TRBD1 (5 bases). V dropped 3 bases and J dropped 0 bases, with 18 bases sitting between them. From germline, CDR1 is SGHRS and CDR2 YFSETQ. The CDR3 covers 18 residues. The CDR3 sequence is CASSSGTRRNATNEKLFF. As DNA, the CDR3 is TGCGCCAGCAGCTCTGGGACTCGGAGAAACGCAACTAATGAAAAACTGTTTTTT.

In this sample, this clone turned up a few times. The CDR3 DNA reads as TGTGCCAGCAGCGACCACGAGGCGACTATGAACACTGAAGCTTTCTTT. Amino acid sequence: CASSDHEATMNTEAFF. The rearrangement uses TRBV9 and TRBJ1-1; D gene unclear. This CDR3 has 16 amino acids. Germline CDR1 is SGDLS and CDR2 is YYNGEE. V lost 3 bases to trimming and J lost 0 bases, with 15 bases between them. Using reference TRBV9 and TRBJ1-1 for the parts outside the CDR3, the full variable domain is DSGVTQTPKHLITATGQRVTLRCSPRSGDLSVYWYQQSLDQGLQFLIQYYNGEERAKGNILERFSAQQFPDLHSELNLSSLELGDSALYFCASSDHEATMNTEAFFGQGTRLTVV.

This clone has more than one count but fewer than ten. The chain employs TRBV30 and TRBJ1-4; D is uncertain. The CDR3 runs 17 residues. V lost 0 bases and J 8 bases, leaving 22 bases between the germline ends. Germline CDR1 is GTSNPN and CDR2 is SVGIG (reference sequence). The CDR3 DNA is TGTGCCTGGAGTGTATTTAGCGGCCGGGCAGATGGAGAAAAACTGTTTTTT. This encodes CAWSVFSGRADGEKLFF.

This clone was counted between two and nine times. V gene TRBV11-3 combines with J gene TRBJ1-1; D is uncertain. The CDR3 totals 16 residues. In germline, CDR1 is SGHNT, CDR2 YENEEA. The germline V and J ends were trimmed by 5 bases and 10 bases, with 26 bases remaining between them. The CDR3 spells CASSLSRLGPHELAFF. CDR3 coding DNA: TGTGCCAGCAGCCTATCAAGACTAGGACCCCATGAGTTAGCTTTCTTT. Together with reference TRBV11-3 and TRBJ1-1, the CDR3 gives the full variable domain: EAGVVQSPRYKIIEKKQPVAFWCNPISGHNTLYWYLQNLGQGPELLIRYENEEAVDDSQLPKDRFSAERLKGVDSTLKIQPAELGDSAVYLCASSLSRLGPHELAFFGQGTRLTVV.

CDR3 nucleotide sequence: TGTGCCAGCAGTGGGGGACAGGGCCACCCCGATGGTACTGAAGCTTTCTTT. Amino acid sequence: CASSGGQGHPDGTEAFF. The chain combines TRBV9 with TRBJ1-1; 9 nucleotides agree with TRBD1. Germline-derived CDR1 and CDR2 are SGDLS and YYNGEE. The V segment lost 5 bases and the J segment 5 bases; nucleotides outside the gene matches: 16. This CDR3 contains 17 residues.

The DNA of the CDR3 is TGTGCCAGTAGTATCGGGACAGGGTCCGGGGAGCTGTTTTTT. This gives the protein CASSIGTGSGELFF. J is TRBJ2-2 and V is TRBV19, with 9 bases aligning to TRBD1. V shed 3 bases, J shed 6 bases, and the junction held 2 bases outside the gene matches. Germline-derived CDR1 and CDR2 are LNHDA and SQIVND (reference sequence). The CDR3 has 14 residues.

This clone was counted only a few times. V gene TRBV11-3 combines with J gene TRBJ2-5; D unclear. Trimming removed 8 bases from V and 1 base from J, with 17 bases in between. CDR1 and CDR2 (germline): SGHNT, YENEEA. This CDR3 is 15 amino acids long. CDR3 sequence (DNA): TGTGCCAGCCTTCCCAGGTTGGGTCTCCAAGAGACCCAGTACTTC. Amino acid sequence: CASLPRLGLQETQYF.